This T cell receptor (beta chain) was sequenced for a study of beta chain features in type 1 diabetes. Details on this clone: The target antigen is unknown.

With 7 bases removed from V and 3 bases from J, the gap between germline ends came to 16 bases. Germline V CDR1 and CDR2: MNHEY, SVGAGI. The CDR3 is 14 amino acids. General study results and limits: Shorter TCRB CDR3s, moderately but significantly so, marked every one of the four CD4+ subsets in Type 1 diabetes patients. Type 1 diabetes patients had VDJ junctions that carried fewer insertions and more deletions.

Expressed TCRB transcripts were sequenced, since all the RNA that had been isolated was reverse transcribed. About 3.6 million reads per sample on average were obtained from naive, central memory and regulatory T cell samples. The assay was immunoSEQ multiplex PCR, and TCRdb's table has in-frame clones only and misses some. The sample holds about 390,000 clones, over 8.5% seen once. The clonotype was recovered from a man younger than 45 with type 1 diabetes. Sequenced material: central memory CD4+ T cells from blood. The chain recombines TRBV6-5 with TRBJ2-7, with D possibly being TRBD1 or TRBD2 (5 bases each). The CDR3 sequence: CASKKTGRGYEQYF. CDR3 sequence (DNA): TGTGCCAGCAAGAAAACGGGACGAGGCTACGAGCAGTACTTC.